This T cell receptor beta chain was found in a study of cytomegalovirus exposure and HLA in healthy donors. Germline trimming cut 2 bases from V and 8 bases from J; bases unmatched to any gene: 11. Germline loops: CDR1 LNHNV, CDR2 YYDKDF (reference sequence). CDR3 size: 17 residues. Primers for the PCR totalled 60 Vbeta and 13 Jbeta. Using immunoSEQ multiplex PCR, the repertoire was profiled, and TCRdb retains in-frame clones only, with some absent. This sample contains around 70,000 clones. The sequencing input was PBMCs. J is TRBJ2-1 and V is TRBV15; TRBD2 matches 11 bases. The source of this sequence is a boy aged 5-17 years in good health and CMV-seronegative. The DNA of the CDR3 is TGTGCCACCAGCAGACCAGTAATAGCGGGAGGGGTCGATGAGCAGTTCTTC. Translating it yields CATSRPVIAGGVDEQFF. The full variable domain, completed using reference TRBV15 and TRBJ2-1, is DAMVIQNPRYQVTQFGKPVTLSCSQTLNHNVMYWYQQKSSQAPKLLFHYYDKDFNNEADTPDNFQSRRPNTSFCFLDIRSPGLGDTAMYLCATSRPVIAGGVDEQFFGPGTRLTVL.